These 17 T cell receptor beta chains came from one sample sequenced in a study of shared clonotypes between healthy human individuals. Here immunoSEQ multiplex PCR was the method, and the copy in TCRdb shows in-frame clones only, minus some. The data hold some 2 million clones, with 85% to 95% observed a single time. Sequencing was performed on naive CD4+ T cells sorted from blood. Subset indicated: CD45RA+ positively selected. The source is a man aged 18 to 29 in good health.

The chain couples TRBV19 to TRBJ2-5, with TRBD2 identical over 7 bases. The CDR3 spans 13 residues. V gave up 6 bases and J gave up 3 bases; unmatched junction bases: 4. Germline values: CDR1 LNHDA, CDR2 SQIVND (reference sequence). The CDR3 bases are TGTGCCAGTAGGGTCGGGGGGAAAGAGACCCAGTACTTC. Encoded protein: CASRVGGKETQYF.

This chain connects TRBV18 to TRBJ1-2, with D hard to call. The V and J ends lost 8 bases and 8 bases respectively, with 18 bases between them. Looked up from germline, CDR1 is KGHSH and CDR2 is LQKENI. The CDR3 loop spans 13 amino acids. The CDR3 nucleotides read TGTGCCAGCACTAGTCCCCAGTGGTCAGGCTACACCTTC. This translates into CASTSPQWSGYTF.

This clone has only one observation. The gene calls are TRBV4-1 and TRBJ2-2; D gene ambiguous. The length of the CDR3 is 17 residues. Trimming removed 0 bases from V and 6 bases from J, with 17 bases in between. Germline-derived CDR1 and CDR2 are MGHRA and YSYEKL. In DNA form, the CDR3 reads TGCGCCAGCAGCCAAGATCGGGTAGCCGTGGGCGCCGGGGAGCTGTTTTTT. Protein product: CASSQDRVAVGAGELFF.

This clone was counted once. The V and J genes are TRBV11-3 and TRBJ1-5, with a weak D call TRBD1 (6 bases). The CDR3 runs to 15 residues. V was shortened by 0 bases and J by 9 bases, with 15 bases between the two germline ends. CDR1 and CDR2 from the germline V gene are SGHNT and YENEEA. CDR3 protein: CASSLDCRGRRPQHF. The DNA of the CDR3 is TGTGCCAGCAGCTTAGATTGCAGGGGACGTCGGCCCCAGCATTTT. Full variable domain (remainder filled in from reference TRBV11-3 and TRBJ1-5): EAGVVQSPRYKIIEKKQPVAFWCNPISGHNTLYWYLQNLGQGPELLIRYENEEAVDDSQLPKDRFSAERLKGVDSTLKIQPAELGDSAVYLCASSLDCRGRRPQHFGDGTRLSIL.

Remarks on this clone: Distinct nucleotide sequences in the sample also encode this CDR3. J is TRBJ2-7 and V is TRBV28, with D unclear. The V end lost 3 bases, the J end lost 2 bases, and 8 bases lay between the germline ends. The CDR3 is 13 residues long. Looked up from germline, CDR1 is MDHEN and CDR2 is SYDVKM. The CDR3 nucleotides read TGTGCCAGCAGTTTTAGGGTTACCTACGAGCAGTACTTC. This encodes CASSFRVTYEQYF.

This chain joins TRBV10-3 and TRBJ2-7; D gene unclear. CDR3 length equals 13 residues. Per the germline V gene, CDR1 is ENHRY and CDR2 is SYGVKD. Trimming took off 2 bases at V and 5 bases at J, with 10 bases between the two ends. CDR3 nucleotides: TGTGCCATCAGTGAGGACACCTTCAACGAGCAGTACTTC. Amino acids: CAISEDTFNEQYF.

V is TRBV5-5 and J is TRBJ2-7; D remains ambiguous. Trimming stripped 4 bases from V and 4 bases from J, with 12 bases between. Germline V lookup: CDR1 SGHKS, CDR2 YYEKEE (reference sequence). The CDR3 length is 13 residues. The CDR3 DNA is TGTGCCAGCAGCCTTACAGAGCCGTACGAGCAGTACTTC. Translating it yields CASSLTEPYEQYF. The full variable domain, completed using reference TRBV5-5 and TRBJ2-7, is DAGVTQSPTHLIKTRGQQVTLRCSPISGHKSVSWYQQVLGQGPQFIFQYYEKEERGRGNFPDRFSARQFPNYSSELNVNALLLGDSALYLCASSLTEPYEQYFGPGTRLTVT.

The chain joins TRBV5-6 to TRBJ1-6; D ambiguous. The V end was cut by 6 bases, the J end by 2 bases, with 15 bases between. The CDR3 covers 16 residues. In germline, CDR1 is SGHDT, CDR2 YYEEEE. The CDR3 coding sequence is TGTGCCAGCACCGATGGCGGTTGGCCCTATAATTCACCCCTCCACTTT. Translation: CASTDGGWPYNSPLHF.

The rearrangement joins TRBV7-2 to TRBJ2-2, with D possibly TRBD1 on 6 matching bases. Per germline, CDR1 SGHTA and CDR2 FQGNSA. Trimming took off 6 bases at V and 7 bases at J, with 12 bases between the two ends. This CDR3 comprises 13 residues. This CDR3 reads CASSYDRRGELFF. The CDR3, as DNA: TGTGCCAGCAGTTATGACAGGCGCGGGGAGCTGTTTTTT.

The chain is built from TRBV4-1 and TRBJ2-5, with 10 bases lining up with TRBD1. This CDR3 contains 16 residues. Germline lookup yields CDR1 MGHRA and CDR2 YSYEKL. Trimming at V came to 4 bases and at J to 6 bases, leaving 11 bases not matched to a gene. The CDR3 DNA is TGCGCCAGCAGCCCAGGGGGACAGGGGCGCGGAAAGACCCAGTACTTC. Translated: CASSPGGQGRGKTQYF.

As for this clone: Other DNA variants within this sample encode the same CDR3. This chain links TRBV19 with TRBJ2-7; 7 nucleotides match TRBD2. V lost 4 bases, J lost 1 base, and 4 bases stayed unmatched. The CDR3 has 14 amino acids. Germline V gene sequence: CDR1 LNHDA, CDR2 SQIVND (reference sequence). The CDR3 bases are TGTGCCAGTAGTACCCCCGGGGGGTCCTACGAGCAGTACTTC. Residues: CASSTPGGSYEQYF.

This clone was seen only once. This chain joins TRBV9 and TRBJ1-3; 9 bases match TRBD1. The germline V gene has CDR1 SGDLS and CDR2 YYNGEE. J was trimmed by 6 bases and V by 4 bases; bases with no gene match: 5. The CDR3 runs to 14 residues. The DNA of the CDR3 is TGTGCCAGCAGCCCCCGGACAGGGGTAAACACCATATATTTT. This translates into CASSPRTGVNTIYF.

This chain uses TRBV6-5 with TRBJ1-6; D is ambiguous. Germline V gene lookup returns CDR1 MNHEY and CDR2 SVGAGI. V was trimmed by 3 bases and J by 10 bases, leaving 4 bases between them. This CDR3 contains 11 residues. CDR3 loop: CASSYHSPLHF. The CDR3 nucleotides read TGTGCCAGCAGTTATCACTCACCCCTCCACTTT.

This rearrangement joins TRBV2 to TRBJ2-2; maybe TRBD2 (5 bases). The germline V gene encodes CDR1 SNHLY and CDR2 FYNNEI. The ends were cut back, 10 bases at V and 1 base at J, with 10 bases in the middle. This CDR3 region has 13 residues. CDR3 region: CATARGNTGELFF. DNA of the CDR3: TGTGCCACCGCCCGGGGGAACACCGGGGAGCTGTTTTTT.

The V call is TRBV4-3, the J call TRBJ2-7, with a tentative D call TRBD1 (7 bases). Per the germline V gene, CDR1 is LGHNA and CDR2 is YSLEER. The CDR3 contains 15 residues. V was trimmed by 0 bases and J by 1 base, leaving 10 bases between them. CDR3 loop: CASSQEPGGSYEQYF. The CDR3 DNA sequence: TGCGCCAGCAGCCAAGAGCCAGGGGGGTCCTACGAGCAGTACTTC.

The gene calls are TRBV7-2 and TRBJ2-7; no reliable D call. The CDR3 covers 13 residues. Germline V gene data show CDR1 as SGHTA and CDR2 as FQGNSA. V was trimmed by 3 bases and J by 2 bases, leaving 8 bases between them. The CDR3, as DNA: TGTGCCAGCAGCTTTGACGCTACCTACGAGCAGTACTTC. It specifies CASSFDATYEQYF.

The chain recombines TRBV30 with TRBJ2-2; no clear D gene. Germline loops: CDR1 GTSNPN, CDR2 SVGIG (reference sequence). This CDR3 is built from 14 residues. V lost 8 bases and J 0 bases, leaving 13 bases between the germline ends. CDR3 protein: CAQIPNANTGELFF. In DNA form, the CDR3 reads TGTGCCCAGATACCTAATGCGAACACCGGGGAGCTGTTTTTT. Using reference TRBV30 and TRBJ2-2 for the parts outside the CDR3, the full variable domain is SQTIHQWPATLVQPVGSPLSLECTVEGTSNPNLYWYRQAAGRGLQLLFYSVGIGQISSEVPQNLSASRPQDRQFILSSKKLLLSDSGFYLCAQIPNANTGELFFGEGSRLTVL.